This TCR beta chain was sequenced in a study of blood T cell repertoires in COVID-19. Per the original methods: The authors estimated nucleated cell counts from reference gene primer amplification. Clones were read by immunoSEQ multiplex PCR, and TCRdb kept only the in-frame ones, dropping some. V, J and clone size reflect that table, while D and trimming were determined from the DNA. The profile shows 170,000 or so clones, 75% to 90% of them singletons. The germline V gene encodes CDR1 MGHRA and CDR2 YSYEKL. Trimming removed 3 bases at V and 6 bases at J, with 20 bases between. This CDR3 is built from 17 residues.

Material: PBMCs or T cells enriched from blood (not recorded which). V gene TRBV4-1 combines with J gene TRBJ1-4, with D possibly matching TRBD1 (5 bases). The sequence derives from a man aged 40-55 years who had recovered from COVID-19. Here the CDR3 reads CASSQDRPGTYDEKLFF. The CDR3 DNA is TGCGCCAGCAGCCAGGATAGACCCGGGACTTACGATGAAAAACTGTTTTTT.